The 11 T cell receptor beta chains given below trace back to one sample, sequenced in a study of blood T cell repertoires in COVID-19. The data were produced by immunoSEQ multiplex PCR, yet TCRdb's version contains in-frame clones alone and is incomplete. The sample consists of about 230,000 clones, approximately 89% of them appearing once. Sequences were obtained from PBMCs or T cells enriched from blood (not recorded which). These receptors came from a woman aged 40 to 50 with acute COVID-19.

The CDR3 region has the DNA TGTGCCAGCACTACCTACGAGCAGTACTTC. Protein: CASTTYEQYF. The V gene is TRBV21-1, the J gene TRBJ2-7; the DNA was not compared with TRBD2, the D call given in the table. TRBV21-1 is a recognized pseudogene. The length of the CDR3 is 10 residues.

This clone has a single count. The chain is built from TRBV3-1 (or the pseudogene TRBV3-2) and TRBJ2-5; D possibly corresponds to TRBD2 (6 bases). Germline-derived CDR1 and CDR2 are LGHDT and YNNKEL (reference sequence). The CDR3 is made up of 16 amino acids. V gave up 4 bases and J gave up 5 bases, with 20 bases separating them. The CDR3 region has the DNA TGTGCCAGCAGCCTATCGCGACCGGGACGGGAGGAGACCCAGTACTTC. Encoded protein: CASSLSRPGREETQYF.

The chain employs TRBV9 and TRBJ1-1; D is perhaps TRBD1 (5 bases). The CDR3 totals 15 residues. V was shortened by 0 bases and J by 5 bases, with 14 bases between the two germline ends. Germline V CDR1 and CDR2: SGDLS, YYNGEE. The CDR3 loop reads CASSVAGEGITEAFF. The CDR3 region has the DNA TGTGCCAGCAGCGTAGCTGGGGAGGGGATAACTGAAGCTTTCTTT.

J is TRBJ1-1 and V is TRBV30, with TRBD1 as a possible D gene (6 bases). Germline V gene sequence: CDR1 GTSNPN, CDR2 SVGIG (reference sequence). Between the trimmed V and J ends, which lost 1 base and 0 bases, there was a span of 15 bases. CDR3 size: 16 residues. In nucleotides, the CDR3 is TGTGCCTGGAGTGAGCAGAATGGACAGATGAACACTGAAGCTTTCTTT. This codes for CAWSEQNGQMNTEAFF. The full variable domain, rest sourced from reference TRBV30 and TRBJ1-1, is SQTIHQWPATLVQPVGSPLSLECTVEGTSNPNLYWYRQAAGRGLQLLFYSVGIGQISSEVPQNLSASRPQDRQFILSSKKLLLSDSGFYLCAWSEQNGQMNTEAFFGQGTRLTVV.

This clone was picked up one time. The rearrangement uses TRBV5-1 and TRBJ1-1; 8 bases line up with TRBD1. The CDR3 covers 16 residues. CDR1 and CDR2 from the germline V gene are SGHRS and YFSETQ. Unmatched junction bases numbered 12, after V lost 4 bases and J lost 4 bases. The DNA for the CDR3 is TGCGCCAGCAGCCCTCAGGGGGCTTGGGGAAGCACTGAAGCTTTCTTT. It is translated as CASSPQGAWGSTEAFF.

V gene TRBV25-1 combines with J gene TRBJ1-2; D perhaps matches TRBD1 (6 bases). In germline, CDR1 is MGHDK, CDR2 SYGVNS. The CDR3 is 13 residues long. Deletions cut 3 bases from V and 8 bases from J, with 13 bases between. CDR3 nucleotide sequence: TGTGCCAGCAGTGACCAGGGGACGAAGGGCTACACCTTC. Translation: CASSDQGTKGYTF.

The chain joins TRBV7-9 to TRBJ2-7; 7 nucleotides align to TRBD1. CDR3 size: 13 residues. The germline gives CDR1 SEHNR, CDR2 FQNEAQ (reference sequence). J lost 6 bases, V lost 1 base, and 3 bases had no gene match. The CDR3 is CASSLEGAGEQYV. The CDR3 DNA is TGTGCCAGCAGCTTAGAGGGGGCAGGCGAGCAGTACGTC.

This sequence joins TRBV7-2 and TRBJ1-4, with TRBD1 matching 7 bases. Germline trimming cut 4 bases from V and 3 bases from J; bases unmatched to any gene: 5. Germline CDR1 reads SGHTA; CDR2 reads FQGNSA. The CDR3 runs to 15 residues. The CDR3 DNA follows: TGTGCCAGCAGCTCCCGGACAGGTCCTAATGAAAAACTGTTTTTT. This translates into CASSSRTGPNEKLFF.

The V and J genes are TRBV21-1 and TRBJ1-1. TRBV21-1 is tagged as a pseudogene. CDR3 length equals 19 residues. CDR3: CASSKALRGRRFENTEAFF. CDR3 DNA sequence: TGTGCCAGCAGCAAAGCGCTTCGAGGGAGGAGGTTCGAGAACACTGAAGCTTTCTTT.

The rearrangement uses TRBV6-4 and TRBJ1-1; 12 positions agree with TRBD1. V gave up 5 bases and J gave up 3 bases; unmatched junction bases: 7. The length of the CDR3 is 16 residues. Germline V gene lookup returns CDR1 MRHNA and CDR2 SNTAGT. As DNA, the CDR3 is TGTGCCAGCAGTCGCGGGACAGGGGGCGATGACACTGAAGCTTTCTTT. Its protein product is CASSRGTGGDDTEAFF.

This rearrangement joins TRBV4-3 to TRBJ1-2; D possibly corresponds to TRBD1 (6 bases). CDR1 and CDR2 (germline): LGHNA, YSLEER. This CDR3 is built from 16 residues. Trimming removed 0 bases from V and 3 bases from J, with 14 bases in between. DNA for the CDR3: TGCGCCAGCAGCCAAGATTCGTTTACAGGGTACTATGGCTACACCTTC. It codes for CASSQDSFTGYYGYTF.